The 22 T cell receptor beta chains below come from one sample, sequenced in a study of T-cell memory formation after mild COVID-19. TCRdb reanalysed the 5' RACE reads using MiXCR and keeps one entry per CDR3 protein. The sample yields 250,000 to 350,000 distinct CDR3 sequences, more than 15% seen once. What was sequenced was PBMCs or a T cell subset sorted from them (not recorded which). Source of these receptors: a man in his late teens or twenties who had mild COVID-19 (a few samples of this study predate the infection). Cell type and time point are not known.

This clonotype was observed a handful of times. The chain joins TRBV5-1 to TRBJ2-3; 11 bases map to TRBD2. The length of the CDR3 is 17 residues. Germline V CDR1 and CDR2: SGHRS, YFSETQ. After removal of 2 bases from V and 1 base from J, the junction contained 6 bases not matched to a gene. The CDR3 DNA reads TGCGCCAGCAGCTTTCTAGCGGGGGGTAGTGGCACAGATACGCAGTATTTT. Its protein product is CASSFLAGGSGTDTQYF. The entire variable domain, with the rest obtained from reference TRBV5-1 and TRBJ2-3, is as follows: KAGVTQTPRYLIKTRGQQVTLSCSPISGHRSVSWYQQTPGQGLQFLFEYFSETQRNKGNFPGRFSGRQFSNSRSEMNVSTLELGDSALYLCASSFLAGGSGTDTQYFGPGTRLTVL.

In this sample, this clonotype turned up many times. The J gene is TRBJ2-1, the V gene TRBV4-3; 11 positions agree with TRBD2. Germline assignment: CDR1 LGHNA and CDR2 YSLEER. V shed 2 bases, J shed 9 bases, and the junction held 6 bases outside the gene matches. The CDR3 spans 15 residues. CDR3 coding DNA: TGCGCCAGCAGCCAAAGTAGCGGGGGGGCCGGTGAGCAGTTCTTC. Translation: CASSQSSGGAGEQFF.

A few counts support this clonotype. The chain recombines TRBV9 with TRBJ2-4; D may be TRBD1 or TRBD2 (6 bases each). The CDR3 length is 13 residues. The V gene's germline CDR1 is SGDLS and CDR2 YYNGEE. V was trimmed by 3 bases and J by 7 bases, leaving 11 bases between them. CDR3 amino acids: CASSALGGNIQYF. The CDR3 DNA reads TGTGCCAGCAGCGCCTTAGGGGGGAACATTCAGTACTTC.

The chain employs TRBV7-2 and TRBJ1-5, with a tentative D call TRBD1 (5 bases). The ends were cut back, 5 bases at V and 4 bases at J, with 18 bases in the middle. There are 16 residues in the CDR3. CDR1 is SGHTA and CDR2 is FQGNSA in the germline V gene. The CDR3 DNA follows: TGTGCCAGCAGCCCAAGAAGCAGGGAGTTGAATCAGCCCCAGCATTTT. Translation gives CASSPRSRELNQPQHF.

The chain links TRBV7-9 to TRBJ2-7, with D perhaps matching TRBD2 (5 bases). This CDR3 comprises 16 residues. With 5 bases removed from V and 0 bases from J, the gap between germline ends came to 17 bases. In germline, CDR1 is SEHNR, CDR2 FQNEAQ (reference sequence). The CDR3 DNA follows: TGTGCCAGCAGCCACCGAAATGGAGGAACCTCCTACGAGCAGTACGTC. It translates to CASSHRNGGTSYEQYV.

This clonotype was detected only a few times. The rearrangement uses TRBV20-1 and TRBJ1-2; D is possibly TRBD1 (5 bases). The ends were cut back, 3 bases at V and 5 bases at J, with 19 bases in the middle. In germline, CDR1 is DFQATT, CDR2 SNEGSKA (reference sequence). The CDR3 sequence is 15 residues long. For the CDR3, the DNA is TGCAGTGCTAGTCAGATCGGACAATCATCTTATGGCTACACCTTC. Its protein product is CSASQIGQSSYGYTF.

A few counts support this clonotype. This chain uses TRBV4-1 with TRBJ1-4, with D uncertain. CDR3 size: 16 residues. V dropped 0 bases and J dropped 3 bases, with 11 bases sitting between them. Germline CDR1 reads MGHRA; CDR2 reads YSYEKL. As DNA, the CDR3 is TGCGCCAGCAGCCAAGAGCATGGGGTTGCTAATGAAAAACTGTTTTTT. This sequence encodes CASSQEHGVANEKLFF.

This chain uses TRBV6-6 with TRBJ1-5; TRBD1 agrees at 7 bases. The J segment lost 6 bases and the V segment lost 6 bases, leaving 20 bases of the junction unmatched. The CDR3 sequence is 18 residues long. Per the germline V gene, CDR1 is MNHNY and CDR2 is SVGAGI (reference sequence). The DNA for the CDR3 is TGTGCCAGCAGCTATTCAGCCGTCCGATCAGGGGGTGGTCAGCCCCAGCATTTT. Its protein is CASSYSAVRSGGGQPQHF.

The rearrangement joins TRBV4-1 to TRBJ2-6, with D perhaps TRBD2 (5 bases). V was pared by 4 bases and J by 3 bases, with 10 bases between. In germline, CDR1 is MGHRA, CDR2 YSYEKL. This CDR3 is built from 15 residues. Written as DNA, the CDR3 is TGCGCCAGCAGCCCGACGGGGTATGGGGCCAACGTCCTGACTTTC. Amino acid sequence: CASSPTGYGANVLTF.

The rearrangement links TRBV5-4 to TRBJ2-3; 10 positions agree with TRBD2. Germline CDR1 SGHNT, CDR2 YYREEE (reference sequence). V dropped 0 bases and J dropped 6; count of bases not matched to a gene: 7. The CDR3 has 16 residues. This chain's CDR3 is CASSLGSGGPTDTQYF. In nucleotides, the CDR3 is TGTGCCAGCAGCTTGGGTAGCGGGGGGCCGACCGATACGCAGTATTTT. The entire variable domain, with the rest obtained from reference TRBV5-4 and TRBJ2-3, is as follows: ETGVTQSPTHLIKTRGQQVTLRCSSQSGHNTVSWYQQALGQGPQFIFQYYREEENGRGNFPPRFSGLQFPNYSSELNVNALELDDSALYLCASSLGSGGPTDTQYFGPGTRLTVL.

This clonotype has more than one count but fewer than ten. CDR3 nucleotides: TGCAGTGCTAGACACGGGGGGGTGAACACTGAAGCTTTCTTT. It translates to CSARHGGVNTEAFF. The genes are TRBV20-1 and TRBJ1-1, with a tentative D call TRBD1 (5 bases). V was clipped by 2 bases and J by 0 bases, with 10 bases between them. This CDR3 spans 14 amino acids. Germline V CDR1 and CDR2: DFQATT, SNEGSKA (reference sequence).

This clonotype showed up just a few times. The chain uses TRBV12-5 and TRBJ1-1, with 8 nucleotides matching TRBD1. The CDR3 has 13 residues. The germline V gene has CDR1 LGHNT and CDR2 FRNRAP. V trimming: 3 bases; J trimming: 11 bases; junction bases outside the gene matches: 8. CDR3 sequence reads: CASGFWTGRNAFF. CDR3 nucleotides: TGTGCTAGTGGTTTTTGGACAGGGCGGAACGCTTTCTTT.

This clonotype was counted ten times or more. The gene calls are TRBV5-5 and TRBJ1-5; the match to TRBD1 covers 10 bases. This CDR3 region has 16 residues. Germline V gives CDR1 SGHKS, CDR2 YYEKEE (reference sequence). V trimming: 5 bases; J trimming: 3 bases; junction bases outside the gene matches: 8. The CDR3 nucleotides are TGTGCCAGCAGTGGACCGGGACAGGGGTACAATCAGCCCCAGCATTTT. As protein: CASSGPGQGYNQPQHF.

This clonotype was seen a handful of times. The chain recombines TRBV28 with TRBJ1-3, with D tentatively TRBD1 (5 bases). CDR1 is MDHEN and CDR2 is SYDVKM in the germline V gene. Trimming left V 4 bases short and J 0 bases short, with 10 bases between. The CDR3 extends over 15 amino acids. The CDR3 DNA is TGTGCCAGCAGTTCGGGGGGAGGCTCTGGAAACACCATATATTTT. It translates to CASSSGGGSGNTIYF.

CDR3 sequence reads: CASSLNWGLDTEAFF. The DNA of the CDR3 is TGTGCCAGCAGCCTCAACTGGGGGTTAGACACTGAAGCTTTCTTT. This rearrangement joins TRBV11-2 to TRBJ1-1; TRBD1 might be the D (5 bases). In germline, CDR1 is SGHAT, CDR2 FQNNGV. The CDR3 length is 15 residues. V was trimmed by 5 bases and J by 3 bases, leaving 16 bases between them.

V gene TRBV12-3 or TRBV12-4 combines with J gene TRBJ1-2, with D uncertain. There are 13 residues in the CDR3. V was cut by 3 bases and J by 3 bases, with 8 bases left in between. CDR3 DNA: TGTGCCAGCAGTTTTACCGGGCACTATGGCTACACCTTC. Protein: CASSFTGHYGYTF.

This clonotype was recorded a few times. This chain connects TRBV20-1 to TRBJ2-1, with 7 bases aligning to TRBD2. The CDR3 is made up of 13 amino acids. CDR1 DFQATT and CDR2 SNEGSKA come from the germline V gene (reference sequence). The junction had 7 bases not matched to a gene; V was cut back by 3 bases and J by 8 bases. CDR3 DNA sequence: TGCAGTGCTAGTAGCGGGCGCCTGGATGAGCAGTTCTTC. This codes for CSASSGRLDEQFF.

This clonotype was observed a few times. The J gene is TRBJ2-3, the V gene TRBV7-2, with D possibly TRBD1 on 5 matching bases. The CDR3 is made up of 14 amino acids. The germline CDR1 and CDR2 sequences are SGHTA and FQGNSA. The V gene lost 3 bases and the J gene lost 2 bases, with 9 bases spanning the gap. The CDR3 DNA follows: TGTGCCAGCAGCTTGCAGGGTACCACAGATACGCAGTATTTT. This translates into CASSLQGTTDTQYF.

This clonotype came up a few times. The V and J genes are TRBV24-1 and TRBJ2-1; 8 bases agree with TRBD1. Trimming removed 4 bases from V and 4 bases from J; junction bases left unmatched: 8. This CDR3 contains 16 residues. Germline lookup yields CDR1 KGHDR and CDR2 SFDVKD. CDR3 bases: TGTGCCACCAGTGACCCACCGGGACAGGAGTACAATGAGCAGTTCTTC. Its protein is CATSDPPGQEYNEQFF.

This clonotype came up many times. The V gene is TRBV20-1, the J gene TRBJ2-5; 8 positions agree with TRBD1. Unmatched junction bases numbered 10, after V lost 5 bases and J lost 5 bases. Germline V lookup: CDR1 DFQATT, CDR2 SNEGSKA (reference sequence). CDR3 size: 14 residues. Here the CDR3 DNA reads TGCAGTGCTGAACGGCAGGGGGCTGGGGAGACCCAGTACTTC. Encoded protein: CSAERQGAGETQYF.

The gene calls are TRBV9 and TRBJ2-2; possible D gene TRBD1, 7 bases. V lost 4 bases and J 0 bases, leaving 16 bases between the germline ends. The CDR3 covers 17 residues. CDR1 SGDLS and CDR2 YYNGEE come from the germline V gene. CDR3: CASSRRGGGTNTGELFF. CDR3 in DNA: TGTGCCAGCAGCAGACGCGGAGGGGGCACGAACACCGGGGAGCTGTTTTTT. The complete variable domain, with remaining parts taken from reference TRBV9 and TRBJ2-2, reads DSGVTQTPKHLITATGQRVTLRCSPRSGDLSVYWYQQSLDQGLQFLIQYYNGEERAKGNILERFSAQQFPDLHSELNLSSLELGDSALYFCASSRRGGGTNTGELFFGEGSRLTVL.

This clonotype has just a few counts. This rearrangement joins TRBV5-6 to TRBJ2-5; no definite D call. Trimming pared 4 bases from V and 5 bases from J, leaving 15 bases between. The germline V gene has CDR1 SGHDT and CDR2 YYEEEE. The CDR3 length is 14 residues. The CDR3 sequence is CASSPSTVWETQYF. Here the CDR3 DNA reads TGTGCCAGCAGCCCATCTACCGTATGGGAGACCCAGTACTTC.